This T cell receptor (beta chain) stems from a study of T cells in localized non-small cell lung cancer. Study-wide points: Sequence data derive from only one tumor region, so heterogeneity remains possible. Longer overall survival was associated with a higher density of T cells in the blood. Uninvolved adjacent lung showed the highest T cell clonality, exceeding tumor. Paired adjacent lung recovered a median about 60 of the top 100 tumor clones.

The CDR3 totals 14 residues. Germline lookup yields CDR1 MNHEY and CDR2 SMNVEV (reference sequence). V was shortened by 2 bases and J by 1 base, with 8 bases between the two germline ends. Details on this clone: What it binds is unknown.

Assay: immunoSEQ multiplex PCR; the TCRdb copy retains only in-frame clones and omits some. The sample consists of 5,500 to 7,000 clones, 75% to 85% of them appearing once. The sample was peripheral blood mononuclear cells, taken before any cancer treatment. The V call is TRBV27, the J call TRBJ2-5, with D unclear. This receptor was taken from an older female donor with stage II lung adenocarcinoma. CDR3 nucleotide sequence: TGTGCCAGCAGTTTACGTTCCGCCCAAGAGACCCAGTACTTC. This encodes CASSLRSAQETQYF.